The rows below give T cell receptor beta chains drawn from one sample of a study of T cell responses to AZD1222 COVID-19 vaccine. Some clones are missing from TCRdb's copy, which holds only in-frame ones; the method was immunoSEQ multiplex PCR. The sample consists of 150,000 to 200,000 clones, 80% to 90% of them appearing once. The sequenced sample was peripheral blood, obtained on day 0 of AZD1222 vaccination. The receptor set was obtained from an adult in good health. CDR3s include the opening cysteine and the closing phenylalanine or tryptophan. The D gene is left open where the match is weak. Clone size is not always given. Where it is, it says once, few, many or a class for expanded clones.

TRBJ1-1,-,TRBV3-1/TRBV3-2,-,CASSQEGGNTEAFF,TGTGCCAGCAGCCAGGAGGGAGGTAACACTGAAGCTTTCTTT
TRBJ2-7,few,TRBV28,TRBD1,CASSPRTGRGPNYEQYF,TGTGCCAGCAGCCCCCGGACAGGGCGGGGCCCCAACTACGAGCAGTACTTC
TRBJ1-1,-,TRBV15,TRBD1,CATSRPGTGTTEAFF,TGTGCCACCAGCAGACCCGGGACAGGGACCACTGAAGCTTTCTTT
TRBJ1-2,-,TRBV6-4,-,CASSDGGSPSYGYTF,TGTGCCAGCAGTGACGGTGGCAGTCCTTCCTATGGCTACACCTTC
TRBJ2-7,-,TRBV11-2,-,CASSLDYTGPEQYF,TGTGCCAGCAGCTTAGATTATACAGGGCCCGAGCAGTACTTC
TRBJ1-5,once,TRBV7-8,-,CASSSGGWTESNQPQHF,TGTGCCAGCAGCTCCGGTGGGTGGACAGAGAGCAATCAGCCCCAGCATTTT
TRBJ1-4,-,TRBV5-1,TRBD1,CASSLGQGKGEKLFF,TGCGCCAGCAGCTTGGGACAGGGGAAGGGTGAAAAACTGTTTTTT
TRBJ2-2,few,TRBV4-3,-,CASSQGAYTGELFF,TGCGCCAGCAGCCAGGGGGCCTACACCGGGGAGCTGTTTTTT
TRBJ1-2,-,TRBV2,TRBD1,CASSYRGYGYTF,TGTGCCAGCAGTTACAGGGGATATGGCTACACCTTC
TRBJ1-6,-,TRBV19,-,CASSISQGRNSPLHF,TGTGCCAGTAGTATCTCGCAGGGACGCAATTCACCCCTCCACTTT
TRBJ1-6,-,TRBV7-2,TRBD1,CASSPPGQGNSPLHF,TGTGCCAGCAGCCCCCCCGGACAGGGTAATTCACCCCTCCACTTT
TRBJ2-3,once,TRBV4-1,-,CASRKDGTDTQYF,TGCGCCAGCAGAAAGGACGGCACAGATACGCAGTATTTT